This note documents a single TCR beta chain sequence. Method: immunoSEQ multiplex PCR; TCRdb's copy keeps in-frame clones and lacks some. The table includes 100,000 to 120,000 clones, about 90% detected once. Germline-derived CDR1 and CDR2 are MDHEN and SYDVKM. The CDR3 is made up of 16 amino acids. The V and J ends lost 7 bases and 7 bases respectively, with 23 bases between them. The sample belongs to a study of T cell responses to AZD1222 COVID-19 vaccine. The sample was peripheral blood, taken 28 days after the second AZD1222 dose. The V gene is TRBV28, the J gene TRBJ2-1; TRBD1 might be the D (5 bases). The sequence was collected from an adult who received the AZD1222 COVID-19 vaccine. Here the CDR3 DNA reads TGTGCCAGCACCCCACCGGGCTCAAGGGGCCTAAATGAGCAGTTCTTC. Amino acid sequence: CASTPPGSRGLNEQFF.